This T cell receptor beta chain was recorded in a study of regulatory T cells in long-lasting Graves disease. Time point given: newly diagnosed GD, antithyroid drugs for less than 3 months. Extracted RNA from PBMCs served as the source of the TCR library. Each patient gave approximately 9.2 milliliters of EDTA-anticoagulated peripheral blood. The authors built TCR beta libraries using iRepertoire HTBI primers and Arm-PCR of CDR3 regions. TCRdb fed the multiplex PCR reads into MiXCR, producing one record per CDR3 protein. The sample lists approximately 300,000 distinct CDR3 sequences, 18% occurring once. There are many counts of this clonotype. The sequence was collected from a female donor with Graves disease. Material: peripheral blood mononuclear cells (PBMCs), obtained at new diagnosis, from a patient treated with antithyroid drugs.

This CDR3 reads CASNTGGGNQPQHF. For the CDR3, the DNA is TGTGCCAGCAACACAGGGGGCGGCAATCAGCCCCAGCATTTT. The V and J genes are TRBV2 and TRBJ1-5, with 9 bases fitting TRBD1. The germline gives CDR1 SNHLY, CDR2 FYNNEI. V shed 7 bases, J shed 2 bases, and the junction held 3 bases outside the gene matches. The CDR3 is 14 amino acids.